The text below deals with one T cell receptor (beta chain). Its antigen is undetermined. V dropped 5 bases and J dropped 7 bases, with 11 bases sitting between them. The CDR3 is 13 amino acids. Germline CDR1 is MDHEN and CDR2 is SYDVKM. The entry originates in a study of blood T cells in healthy people across ages. Study results and caveats: The recorded TCR beta diversity per million T cells decreased in a roughly linear manner with age. Diversity estimates drawn from one million T cells were deemed underestimates.

It was with a sample-barcoded 5' primer and a J-beta primer mix that a second PCR of about 6 to 12 cycles was run. TCRdb re-analysed the 5' RACE reads in MiXCR, keeping a single row per CDR3 protein. The table lists about 500,000 distinct CDR3 sequences, under 30% of them singletons, with roughly 9% in the top ten. The sample was also reused in another study, on T cells of mothers and their children. From that paper: A few healthy Caucasian mothers and their six children donated. Reads obtained per mother exceeded 9 million TCR beta CDR3 reads, with a few million obtained per child.

The chain uses TRBV28 and TRBJ1-4; D call uncertain. Material: blood. The sequence came from a boy younger than 18 in good health. Here the CDR3 DNA reads TGTGCCAGCAGTCCCACCCTAGCTGAAAAACTGTTTTTT. Its translation is CASSPTLAEKLFF.